This T cell receptor (beta chain) stems from a study of regulatory T cells in long-lasting Graves disease. Both iRepertoire HTBI primers and Arm-PCR of CDR3 regions were used to build the TCR beta libraries. TCRdb ran MiXCR on the multiplex PCR reads and lists one entry per CDR3 protein. In the table there are some 470,000 distinct CDR3 sequences, around a fifth of which are singletons. Study findings and constraints: Comparison showed that persistent patients shared more public clonotypes (about 3,000) than new patients (about 970). Having only a small sample size may have limited accuracy. Persistent Graves' cases showed lower TCR diversity than newly diagnosed cases.

The sample's time point: persistent/refractory GD, antithyroid drugs over 5 years with positive TRAb. From RNA extracted from PBMCs, the TCR library was made. A peripheral blood sample, 7 to 9 milliliters in volume, was drawn into EDTA tubes. CDR3 length: 15 amino acids. From germline, CDR1 is SQVTM and CDR2 ANQGSEA. J was trimmed by 6 bases and V by 6 bases; bases with no gene match: 9. This clonotype was picked up a small number of times. Its target is not known. The source is a female donor with Graves disease. The V gene is TRBV29-1, the J gene TRBJ2-2; 11 bases match TRBD1. The sequencing used peripheral blood mononuclear cells (PBMCs), collected when the disease was refractory, from a patient treated with antithyroid drugs. The CDR3 coding sequence is TGCAGCGTAGGGACAGGGGGTCAAGGGGCCGGGGAGCTGTTTTTT. This translates into CSVGTGGQGAGELFF.